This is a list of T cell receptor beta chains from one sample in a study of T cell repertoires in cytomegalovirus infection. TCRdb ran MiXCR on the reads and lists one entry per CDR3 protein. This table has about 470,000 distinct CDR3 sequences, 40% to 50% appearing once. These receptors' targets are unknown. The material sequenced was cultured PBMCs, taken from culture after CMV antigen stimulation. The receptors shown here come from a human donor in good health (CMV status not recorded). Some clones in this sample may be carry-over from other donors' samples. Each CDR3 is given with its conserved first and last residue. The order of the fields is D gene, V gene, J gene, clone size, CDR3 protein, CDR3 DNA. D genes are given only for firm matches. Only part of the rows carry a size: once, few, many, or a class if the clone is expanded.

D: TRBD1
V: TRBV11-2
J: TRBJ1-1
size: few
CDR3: CASSLSPGQGGTEAFF
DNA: TGTGCCAGCAGCTTATCTCCGGGACAGGGGGGGACTGAAGCTTTCTTT

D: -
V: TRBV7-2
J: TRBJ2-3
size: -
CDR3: CASSLASAIVSTDTQYF
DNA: TGTGCCAGCAGCTTAGCGTCGGCTATAGTCAGCACAGATACGCAGTATTTT

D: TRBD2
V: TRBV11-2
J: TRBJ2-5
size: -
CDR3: CASRPSTSGRLWETQYF
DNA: TGTGCCAGCCGACCCTCGACTAGCGGGAGGTTGTGGGAGACCCAGTACTTC

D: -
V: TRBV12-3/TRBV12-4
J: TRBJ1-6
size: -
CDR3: CASSFRTRNSPLHF
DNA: TGTGCCAGCAGTTTCCGGACGAGGAATTCACCCCTCCACTTT

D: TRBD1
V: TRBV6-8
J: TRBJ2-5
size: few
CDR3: CASSETGQWETQYF
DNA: TGTGCCAGCAGTGAAACGGGACAGTGGGAGACCCAGTACTTC

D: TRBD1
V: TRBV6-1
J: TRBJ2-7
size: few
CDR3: CASSEWGTESLLYEQYF
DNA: TGTGCCAGCAGTGAATGGGGGACAGAATCCCTCCTCTACGAGCAGTACTTC

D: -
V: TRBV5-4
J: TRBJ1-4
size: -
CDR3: CASSLAVGEKLFF
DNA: TGTGCCAGCAGCTTGGCGGTAGGGGAAAAACTGTTTTTT

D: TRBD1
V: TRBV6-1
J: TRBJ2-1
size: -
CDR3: CASRDRVFYGIDEQFF
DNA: TGTGCCAGCAGGGACAGGGTGTTTTATGGTATCGATGAGCAGTTCTTC

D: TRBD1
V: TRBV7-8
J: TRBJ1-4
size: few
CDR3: CASSTGQGRATNEKLFF
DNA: TGTGCCAGCAGCACGGGACAGGGGCGCGCAACTAATGAAAAACTGTTTTTT

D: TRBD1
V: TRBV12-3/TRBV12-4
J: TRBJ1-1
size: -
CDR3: CASSSRQGEAFF
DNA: TGTGCCAGCAGTTCCCGACAGGGCGAAGCTTTCTTT

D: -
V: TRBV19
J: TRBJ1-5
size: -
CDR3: CASSKSWNGNQPQHF
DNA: TGTGCCAGTAGTAAGTCGTGGAATGGCAATCAGCCCCAGCATTTT

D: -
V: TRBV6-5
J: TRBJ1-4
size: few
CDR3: CASSYGGREDEKLFF
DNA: TGTGCCAGCAGTTACGGGGGGAGGGAAGATGAAAAACTGTTTTTT

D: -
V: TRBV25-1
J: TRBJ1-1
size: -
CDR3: CASSELIFSGAEAFF
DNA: TGTGCCAGCAGTGAATTGATTTTTTCAGGGGCTGAAGCTTTCTTT

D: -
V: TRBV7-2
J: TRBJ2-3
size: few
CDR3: CASSSQGGPPGNTQYF
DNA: TGTGCCAGCAGCTCTCAAGGCGGCCCCCCGGGGAATACGCAGTATTTT

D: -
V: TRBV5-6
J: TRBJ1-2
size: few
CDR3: CASSISGEGGLDGYTF
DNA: TGTGCCAGCAGCATCTCAGGCGAGGGAGGATTAGATGGCTACACCTTC

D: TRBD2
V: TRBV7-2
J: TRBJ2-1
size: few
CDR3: CASSSSGGGGIGYNEQFF
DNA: TGTGCCAGCAGCTCTAGCGGGGGGGGGGGGATAGGCTACAATGAGCAGTTCTTC

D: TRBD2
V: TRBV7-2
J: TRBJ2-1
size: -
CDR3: CASSLIPSGAGEQFF
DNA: TGTGCCAGCAGCTTAATCCCTAGCGGGGCTGGTGAGCAGTTCTTC

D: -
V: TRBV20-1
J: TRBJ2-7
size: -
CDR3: CSASSQGYEQYF
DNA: TGCAGTGCTAGTAGTCAGGGGTACGAGCAGTACTTC

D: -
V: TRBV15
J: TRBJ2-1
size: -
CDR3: CATSRGLYNEQFF
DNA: TGTGCCACCAGCAGAGGGCTTTACAATGAGCAGTTCTTC

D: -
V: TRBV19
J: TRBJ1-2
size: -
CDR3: CASSTSGRFYGYTF
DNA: TGTGCCAGTAGCACCTCGGGACGGTTCTATGGCTACACCTTC